Listed here are 17 T cell receptor beta chains from one sample, sequenced in a study of blood T cell repertoires in COVID-19 (dated by TCRdb to the early 2020s). The method behind the library was the immunoSEQ multiplex PCR assay. The table comes from immuneACCESS by way of TCRdb, which keeps in-frame sequences with V and J called. Part of the clones is missing from these tables; in studies checked, under half for an unresolved V gene and the rest for unknown reasons. Within this sample are approximately 190,000 clones, with around 90% of them counted one time only. Jointly, the top ten make up 6% of the sample. Sequencing was performed on peripheral blood. The receptors originated from a man aged 40-49 years with active or convalescent COVID-19.

The V call is TRBV5-6, the J call TRBJ2-3; perhaps TRBD1 as D (5 bases). Trimming cost V 0 bases and J 3 bases, with 5 bases left between them. The germline V gene has CDR1 SGHDT and CDR2 YYEEEE. The CDR3 sequence is 13 residues long. This chain's CDR3 is CASSLGQTDTQYF. DNA for the CDR3: TGTGCCAGCAGCTTGGGACAGACAGATACGCAGTATTTT.

The chain recombines TRBV29-1 with TRBJ2-1, with D possibly matching TRBD1 (6 bases). The germline gives CDR1 SQVTM, CDR2 ANQGSEA. This CDR3 has 13 amino acids. Trimming cost V 4 bases and J 8 bases, with 15 bases left between them. DNA of the CDR3: TGCAGCGTTGCTACAGGGAAATGGGATGAGCAGTTCTTC. Translating gives CSVATGKWDEQFF.

The rearrangement uses TRBV5-1 and TRBJ2-7; 8 bases match TRBD2. Per germline, CDR1 SGHRS and CDR2 YFSETQ. The CDR3 sequence is 15 residues long. V lost 1 base and J lost 5; bases outside the gene matches: 8. CDR3 amino acids: CASSLTAGVGNEQYF. CDR3 nucleotides: TGCGCCAGCAGCTTGACAGCGGGAGTAGGGAACGAGCAGTACTTC.

The rearrangement uses TRBV19 and TRBJ1-1, with a weak D call TRBD1 (5 bases). Per the germline V gene, CDR1 is LNHDA and CDR2 is SQIVND (reference sequence). The CDR3 contains 14 residues. V lost 4 bases and J 0 bases, leaving 9 bases between the germline ends. Here the CDR3 DNA reads TGTGCCAGTAGTAAGCCAGGGATGAACACTGAAGCTTTCTTT. As protein: CASSKPGMNTEAFF.

The chain joins TRBV3-1 (or the pseudogene TRBV3-2) to TRBJ2-1, with D uncertain. Trimming removed 0 bases from V and 3 bases from J, with 24 bases in between. The CDR3 contains 20 residues. The germline CDR1 and CDR2 sequences are LGHDT and YNNKEL (reference sequence). Written as DNA, the CDR3 is TGTGCCAGCAGCCAAGATACGCTTGATAAGAGGTTGTTTTTCTACAATGAGCAGTTCTTC. It encodes CASSQDTLDKRLFFYNEQFF.

CDR3 amino acids: CASSELFSHSTTGQEYSPLHF. Written as DNA, the CDR3 is TGCGCCAGCAGTGAGTTATTCTCCCATTCTACGACGGGACAGGAGTATTCACCCCTCCACTTT. This chain uses TRBV10-1 with TRBJ1-6; the match to TRBD1 covers 8 bases. The CDR3 runs 21 residues. The germline gives CDR1 WNHNN, CDR2 SYGVQD (reference sequence). V lost 1 base to trimming and J lost 8 bases; unmatched junction nucleotides: 22.

The gene calls are TRBV4-3 and TRBJ2-5; 10 bases fit TRBD2. V was clipped by 1 base and J by 5 bases; unmatched bases: 10. CDR1 and CDR2 from the germline V gene are LGHNA and YSLEER. The CDR3 runs to 17 residues. The CDR3 coding sequence is TGCGCCAGCAGCCAAGCTAGCGGGGGCGCCAGGGGGGAGACCCAGTACTTC. Its translation: CASSQASGGARGETQYF.

This clone has more than one count but fewer than ten. Other DNA sequences within the sample encode an identical CDR3. The rearrangement links TRBV24-1 to TRBJ2-5, with TRBD1 matching 9 bases. This CDR3 is 15 amino acids long. V was pared by 3 bases and J by 4 bases, with 5 bases of the junction left unmatched. Germline V gene lookup returns CDR1 KGHDR and CDR2 SFDVKD. CDR3 protein: CATSDPGQGGETQYF. For the CDR3, the DNA is TGTGCCACCAGTGATCCGGGACAGGGCGGAGAGACCCAGTACTTC.

This chain links TRBV12-3 or TRBV12-4 with TRBJ2-3; D possibly corresponds to TRBD1 (5 bases). This CDR3 region has 12 residues. Trimming cost V 7 bases and J 4 bases, with 9 bases left between them. CDR3 loop: CASNQGADTQYF. The CDR3 DNA sequence: TGTGCCAGCAACCAGGGCGCAGATACGCAGTATTTT.

The genes are TRBV3-1 (or the pseudogene TRBV3-2) and TRBJ2-1; D might be TRBD2 (7 bases). The CDR3 covers 16 residues. Germline V lookup: CDR1 LGHDT, CDR2 YNNKEL (reference sequence). V was trimmed by 4 bases and J by 5 bases, leaving 18 bases between them. The CDR3 sequence: CASSLLRGGDHNEQFF. The CDR3 DNA reads TGTGCCAGCAGCCTCCTAAGGGGGGGCGATCACAATGAGCAGTTCTTC.

The V gene is TRBV11-2, the J gene TRBJ2-7; D may be TRBD1 (6 bases). CDR3 length: 15 amino acids. Germline V gives CDR1 SGHAT, CDR2 FQNNGV. V dropped 5 bases and J dropped 0 bases, with 14 bases sitting between them. CDR3 in amino acids: CASSPRTATSYEQYF. Here the CDR3 DNA reads TGTGCCAGCAGCCCCCGGACAGCCACCTCCTACGAGCAGTACTTC. Looking up the rest from reference TRBV11-2 and TRBJ2-7 gives the full variable domain: EAGVAQSPRYKIIEKRQSVAFWCNPISGHATLYWYQQILGQGPKLLIQFQNNGVVDDSQLPKDRFSAERLKGVDSTLKIQPAKLEDSAVYLCASSPRTATSYEQYFGPGTRLTVT.

CDR3 DNA sequence: TGTGCCAGTAACCTAGCGGGACAACCTCGGGAAAAACTGTTTTTT. Protein product: CASNLAGQPREKLFF. This rearrangement joins TRBV19 to TRBJ1-4; D perhaps matches TRBD1 (6 bases). This CDR3 contains 15 residues. The germline V and J ends were trimmed by 7 bases and 8 bases, with 20 bases remaining between them. Germline values: CDR1 LNHDA, CDR2 SQIVND (reference sequence).

CDR3 amino acids: CASSAGGWNTEAFF. The CDR3 DNA reads as TGTGCCAGCAGTGCGGGGGGCTGGAACACTGAAGCTTTCTTT. The rearrangement links TRBV2 to TRBJ1-1; tentatively, D is TRBD1 (6 bases). This CDR3 has 14 residues. Germline CDR1 is SNHLY and CDR2 is FYNNEI. Trimming shortened V by 4 bases and J by 1 base, and 10 bases separated the two germline ends.

The chain joins TRBV7-9 to TRBJ1-5; D may be TRBD1 (6 bases). Trimming stripped 5 bases from V and 1 base from J, with 18 bases between. The germline CDR1 and CDR2 sequences are SEHNR and FQNEAQ (reference sequence). CDR3 size: 17 residues. Here the CDR3 reads CASSRGTGTKSNQPQHF. The CDR3 DNA is TGTGCCAGCAGCAGGGGGACCGGGACAAAGAGCAATCAGCCCCAGCATTTT.

V gene TRBV2 combines with J gene TRBJ1-1; 7 bases line up with TRBD1. Looked up from germline, CDR1 is SNHLY and CDR2 is FYNNEI. The CDR3 has 13 amino acids. V gave up 7 bases and J gave up 0 bases; unmatched junction bases: 2. CDR3 loop: CASKDRVNTEAFF. CDR3 bases: TGTGCCAGCAAAGACAGGGTGAACACTGAAGCTTTCTTT.

Here the CDR3 reads CASSPGGGGANVLTF. The CDR3 DNA is TGCGCCAGCAGCCCAGGGGGCGGTGGGGCCAACGTCCTGACTTTC. This sequence joins TRBV5-1 and TRBJ2-6; 8 bases fit TRBD1. The V gene end was trimmed by 4 bases and the J gene end by 3 bases; junction bases not matched to a gene: 3. This CDR3 contains 15 residues. Germline V gene sequence: CDR1 SGHRS, CDR2 YFSETQ. The full variable domain, in which reference TRBV5-1 and TRBJ2-6 provide the parts outside the CDR3, is KAGVTQTPRYLIKTRGQQVTLSCSPISGHRSVSWYQQTPGQGLQFLFEYFSETQRNKGNFPGRFSGRQFSNSRSEMNVSTLELGDSALYLCASSPGGGGANVLTFGAGSRLTVL.

This rearrangement joins TRBV5-1 to TRBJ1-6, with 12 bases fitting TRBD1. CDR3 length: 18 residues. Germline values: CDR1 SGHRS, CDR2 YFSETQ. With V trimmed by 0 bases and J by 7 bases, 8 bases remained unmatched. Here the CDR3 reads CASSLVWRDRGQNSPLHF. Here the CDR3 DNA reads TGCGCCAGCAGCTTGGTTTGGCGGGACAGGGGGCAGAATTCACCCCTCCACTTT.